This entry lists 29 T cell receptor beta chains sequenced from one sample in a study of T cell responses to AZD1222 COVID-19 vaccine. Data came from immunoSEQ multiplex PCR; TCRdb stores just in-frame clones and leaves some out. The data show 95,000 to 110,000 clones, approximately 88% seen once. The input for sequencing was peripheral blood, taken on day 0 of AZD1222 vaccination. The source is an adult in good health.

V and J are TRBV3-1 (or the pseudogene TRBV3-2) and TRBJ1-6; no clear D. The CDR3 is 16 amino acids. V was cut by 6 bases and J by 3 bases, with 15 bases left in between. Looked up from germline, CDR1 is LGHDT and CDR2 is YNNKEL (reference sequence). CDR3 in amino acids: CASSPLATSYNSPLHF. The CDR3 DNA reads TGTGCCAGCAGTCCCCTAGCGACGAGCTATAATTCACCCCTCCACTTT.

The chain uses TRBV6-5 and TRBJ1-6, with D uncertain. Germline assignment: CDR1 MNHEY and CDR2 SVGAGI. V dropped 5 bases and J dropped 10 bases, with 15 bases sitting between them. This CDR3 contains 14 residues. In nucleotides, the CDR3 is TGTGCCAGCAGTCAAAGTTTCCGGGTCTCACCCCTCCACTTT. It codes for CASSQSFRVSPLHF.

The J gene is TRBJ2-6, the V gene TRBV2; possible D gene TRBD2, 6 bases. Germline CDR1 and CDR2: SNHLY and FYNNEI. The CDR3 loop spans 17 amino acids. Trimming left V 5 bases short and J 0 bases short, with 14 bases between. This chain's CDR3 is CASSPGGPGSGANVLTF. CDR3 sequence (DNA): TGTGCCAGCAGTCCCGGGGGACCGGGCTCTGGGGCCAACGTCCTGACTTTC.

The V and J genes are TRBV29-1 and TRBJ1-4; D gene uncertain. The CDR3 spans 13 residues. Trimming left V 4 bases short and J 6 bases short, with 12 bases between. Germline V CDR1 and CDR2: SQVTM, ANQGSEA. The DNA for the CDR3 is TGCAGCGTTGCCTTCAGAGTTCATGAAAAACTGTTTTTT. Residues: CSVAFRVHEKLFF.

The genes are TRBV7-9 and TRBJ1-5; D may be TRBD1 (6 bases). V lost 2 bases and J lost 3, with 8 bases in between. Per the germline V gene, CDR1 is SEHNR and CDR2 is FQNEAQ (reference sequence). This CDR3 is built from 14 residues. CDR3 sequence (DNA): TGTGCCAGCAGCTTACCAGGGGACAATCAGCCCCAGCATTTT. This sequence encodes CASSLPGDNQPQHF.

The chain recombines TRBV11-3 with TRBJ2-6; possibly TRBD2 for D (6 bases). With 1 base removed from V and 2 bases from J, the gap between germline ends came to 9 bases. Per germline, CDR1 SGHNT and CDR2 YENEEA. The CDR3 consists of 16 residues. CDR3 nucleotide sequence: TGTGCCAGCAGCTTAGGGAGGGGTCCTGGGGCCAACGTCCTGACTTTC. It specifies CASSLGRGPGANVLTF.

The V gene is TRBV7-2, the J gene TRBJ1-2, with D hard to call. The ends were cut back, 5 bases at V and 4 bases at J, with 11 bases in the middle. From germline, CDR1 is SGHTA and CDR2 FQGNSA. The CDR3 runs 13 residues. The CDR3 here is CASSLPQPYGYTF. The CDR3 bases are TGTGCCAGCAGCCTACCCCAGCCCTATGGCTACACCTTC.

V is TRBV5-6 and J is TRBJ1-2; D remains ambiguous. V gave up 0 bases and J gave up 7 bases, with 13 bases separating them. Germline loops: CDR1 SGHDT, CDR2 YYEEEE. The CDR3 spans 14 residues. CDR3 amino acids: CASSLAGRVGGYTF. The CDR3 DNA reads as TGTGCCAGCAGCTTGGCCGGCCGGGTCGGTGGCTACACCTTC.

This clone was found a few times. The genes are TRBV19 and TRBJ1-1, with TRBD1 as a possible D gene (6 bases). The germline CDR1 and CDR2 sequences are LNHDA and SQIVND (reference sequence). The CDR3 sequence is 13 residues long. Deletions cut 3 bases from V and 3 bases from J, with 8 bases between. CDR3 nucleotide sequence: TGTGCCAGTAGTATCGGACAGTACACTGAAGCTTTCTTT. Translation gives CASSIGQYTEAFF.

The CDR3 reads CASSSGSGELFF. The CDR3 region has the DNA TGTGCCAGCAGCTCCGGATCCGGGGAGCTGTTTTTT. The chain employs TRBV7-9 and TRBJ2-2, with D unclear. The V end lost 4 bases, the J end lost 6 bases, and 6 bases lay between the germline ends. From germline, CDR1 is SEHNR and CDR2 FQNEAQ (reference sequence). This CDR3 region has 12 residues. Variable domain in full (rest from reference TRBV7-9 and TRBJ2-2): DTGVSQNPRHKITKRGQNVTFRCDPISEHNRLYWYRQTLGQGPEFLTYFQNEAQLEKSRLLSDRFSAERPKGSFSTLEIQRTEQGDSAMYLCASSSGSGELFFGEGSRLTVL.

This sequence joins TRBV28 and TRBJ1-2; D unresolved. V dropped 5 bases and J dropped 4 bases, with 17 bases sitting between them. Germline V gives CDR1 MDHEN, CDR2 SYDVKM. The CDR3 runs 15 residues. The CDR3 nucleotides read TGTGCCAGCAGTCGAGACCCGATGGTCGTCTATGGCTACACCTTC. Translation gives CASSRDPMVVYGYTF.

The V gene is TRBV29-1, the J gene TRBJ1-2, with D possibly being TRBD1 (5 bases). V was shortened by 7 bases and J by 4 bases, with 19 bases between the two germline ends. The germline V gene has CDR1 SQVTM and CDR2 ANQGSEA. This CDR3 contains 14 residues. CDR3 sequence (DNA): TGCAGCGCCCTCCCGGCAGGGAGCATCTATGGCTACACCTTC. Protein: CSALPAGSIYGYTF.

J is TRBJ2-1 and V is TRBV5-5; a weak D match, TRBD1 (5 bases). The CDR3 consists of 15 residues. V was cut by 1 base and J by 3 bases, with 11 bases left in between. Germline CDR1 and CDR2: SGHKS and YYEKEE (reference sequence). The CDR3 protein is CASSLYQGSYNEQFF. In DNA form, the CDR3 reads TGTGCCAGCAGCTTGTATCAGGGTAGCTACAATGAGCAGTTCTTC. The whole variable domain, filled in from reference TRBV5-5 and TRBJ2-1, reads DAGVTQSPTHLIKTRGQQVTLRCSPISGHKSVSWYQQVLGQGPQFIFQYYEKEERGRGNFPDRFSARQFPNYSSELNVNALLLGDSALYLCASSLYQGSYNEQFFGPGTRLTVL.

The rearrangement joins TRBV28 to TRBJ1-3; D not certain. Per germline, CDR1 MDHEN and CDR2 SYDVKM. Trimming pared 2 bases from V and 0 bases from J, leaving 5 bases between. The CDR3 totals 14 residues. CDR3 DNA: TGTGCCAGCAGTTTACACAGCTCTGGAAACACCATATATTTT. Amino acid sequence: CASSLHSSGNTIYF.

J is TRBJ2-7 and V is TRBV25-1; D is undetermined. This CDR3 region has 13 residues. CDR1 MGHDK and CDR2 SYGVNS come from the germline V gene. V was clipped by 3 bases and J by 3 bases, with 9 bases between them. CDR3 DNA: TGTGCCAGCAGTGAGGTCGGAAACTACGAGCAGTACTTC. It specifies CASSEVGNYEQYF.

This clone was seen a handful of times. This sequence joins TRBV29-1 and TRBJ2-7; 7 bases align to TRBD2. Germline CDR1 reads SQVTM; CDR2 reads ANQGSEA. J was trimmed by 6 bases and V by 0 bases; bases with no gene match: 11. The CDR3 length is 15 residues. DNA of the CDR3: TGCAGCGTTGAAGATTCTGGCGGGAGAGGACGCGAGCAGTACTTC. It translates to CSVEDSGGRGREQYF.

The chain joins TRBV6-2 or TRBV6-3 to TRBJ2-7, with TRBD1 matching 10 bases. The CDR3 runs to 14 residues. The V segment lost 2 bases and the J segment 4 bases; nucleotides outside the gene matches: 2. Germline CDR1 is MNHEY and CDR2 is SVGEGT. The CDR3 DNA reads as TGTGCCAGCAGTTACCAGGGACAGGGGTACGAGCAGTACTTC. Amino acids: CASSYQGQGYEQYF.

The chain has TRBV28 and TRBJ1-2; no clear D gene. Trimming pared 6 bases from V and 0 bases from J, leaving 11 bases between. Germline V CDR1 and CDR2: MDHEN, SYDVKM. The CDR3 contains 14 residues. The CDR3 DNA follows: TGTGCCAGCAGGCTCACCGGGACTAACTATGGCTACACCTTC. It specifies CASRLTGTNYGYTF.

The chain employs TRBV18 and TRBJ1-3, with D uncertain. Looked up from germline, CDR1 is KGHSH and CDR2 is LQKENI. Trimming pared 0 bases from V and 2 bases from J, leaving 8 bases between. The CDR3 totals 15 residues. The CDR3 sequence: CASSPPAGTGNTIYF. DNA for the CDR3: TGTGCCAGCTCACCACCGGCGGGCACTGGAAACACCATATATTTT. Variable domain in full (rest from reference TRBV18 and TRBJ1-3): NAGVMQNPRHLVRRRGQEARLRCSPMKGHSHVYWYRQLPEEGLKFMVYLQKENIIDESGMPKERFSAEFPKEGPSILRIQQVVRGDSAAYFCASSPPAGTGNTIYFGEGSWLTVV.

This chain links TRBV28 with TRBJ2-7; tentative D call: TRBD2 (6 bases). Per the germline V gene, CDR1 is MDHEN and CDR2 is SYDVKM. The CDR3 runs to 15 residues. V was pared by 8 bases and J by 4 bases, with 21 bases between. CDR3 bases: TGTGCCAGCGGCCAAGGAGGGGTGCGGGGATACGAGCAGTACTTC. Residues: CASGQGGVRGYEQYF.

The V and J genes are TRBV7-3 and TRBJ1-1, with no clear D. The CDR3 is 12 residues long. Germline V CDR1 and CDR2: SGHTA, FQGTGA. V gave up 2 bases and J gave up 5 bases, with 6 bases separating them. The CDR3 sequence is CASSLGRTEAFF. CDR3 coding DNA: TGTGCCAGCAGCTTAGGGAGGACTGAAGCTTTCTTT.

The chain is built from TRBV18 and TRBJ1-5; D might be TRBD1 (5 bases). The germline gives CDR1 KGHSH, CDR2 LQKENI. V lost 2 bases, J lost 7 bases, and 6 bases lay in between. The CDR3 is 12 amino acids. The CDR3 loop reads CASSPGTQPQHF. CDR3 nucleotides: TGTGCCAGCTCACCAGGGACCCAGCCCCAGCATTTT. The full variable domain, rest sourced from reference TRBV18 and TRBJ1-5, is NAGVMQNPRHLVRRRGQEARLRCSPMKGHSHVYWYRQLPEEGLKFMVYLQKENIIDESGMPKERFSAEFPKEGPSILRIQQVVRGDSAAYFCASSPGTQPQHFGDGTRLSIL.

The rearrangement uses TRBV18 and TRBJ1-4; no clear D gene. The germline V gene has CDR1 KGHSH and CDR2 LQKENI. There are 14 residues in the CDR3. The ends were cut back, 3 bases at V and 8 bases at J, with 13 bases in the middle. The CDR3 DNA is TGTGCCAGCTCACCCGAGCGTTCGACGGAAAAACTGTTTTTT. This encodes CASSPERSTEKLFF.

The chain has TRBV28 and TRBJ1-2; D might be TRBD1 (5 bases). CDR1 MDHEN and CDR2 SYDVKM come from the germline V gene. The CDR3 is 16 amino acids. With 4 bases removed from V and 5 bases from J, the gap between germline ends came to 20 bases. The DNA for the CDR3 is TGTGCCAGCAGTTATGGAAGGGGAGTAGGTTCATATGGCTACACCTTC. Protein: CASSYGRGVGSYGYTF.

V is TRBV7-8 and J is TRBJ1-1, with D perhaps matching TRBD1 (6 bases). Germline V gene sequence: CDR1 SGHVS, CDR2 FQNEAQ. V lost 5 bases, J lost 5 bases, and 15 bases lay in between. This CDR3 contains 14 residues. The CDR3 here is CASSPRQRGTEAFF. CDR3 nucleotides: TGTGCCAGCAGCCCTCGACAGAGGGGGACTGAAGCTTTCTTT.

V usage is TRBV13 and J usage is TRBJ2-7; D possibly corresponds to TRBD2 (6 bases). CDR3 length: 14 residues. The germline V gene encodes CDR1 PRHDT and CDR2 FYEKMQ (reference sequence). The V gene lost 7 bases and the J gene lost 1 base, with 14 bases spanning the gap. CDR3 protein: CASTPSGYSYEQYF. DNA for the CDR3: TGTGCCAGCACACCGAGCGGGTATTCCTACGAGCAGTACTTC.

The CDR3 loop is CASSFKGTGANVLTF. CDR3 in DNA: TGTGCCAGCAGCTTCAAGGGGACAGGGGCCAACGTCCTGACTTTC. This chain links TRBV11-3 with TRBJ2-6, with a possible D match to TRBD1 (6 bases). The CDR3 loop spans 15 amino acids. CDR1 SGHNT and CDR2 YENEEA come from the germline V gene. Deletions cut 3 bases from V and 4 bases from J, with 10 bases between.

This sequence joins TRBV6-1 and TRBJ2-2, with TRBD2 matching over 13 bases. CDR3 length: 15 amino acids. The V segment lost 6 bases and the J segment 3 bases; nucleotides outside the gene matches: 1. Germline CDR1 and CDR2: MNHNS and SASEGT. For the CDR3, the DNA is TGTGCCAGCAGCGGACTAGCGGGGGACACCGGGGAGCTGTTTTTT. This sequence encodes CASSGLAGDTGELFF.

This clone was detected once. The chain couples TRBV29-1 to TRBJ2-1; 9 bases line up with TRBD2. CDR3 length: 13 amino acids. CDR1 SQVTM and CDR2 ANQGSEA come from the germline V gene. The trim removed 4 bases at V and 10 bases at J, leaving 8 bases unmatched. For the CDR3, the DNA is TGCAGCGTTGCCTCGGGCGGGAGGGCCGAGCAGTTCTTC. Translating it yields CSVASGGRAEQFF.